The next 27 T cell receptor beta chains were all read from a single sample in a study of beta chain features in type 1 diabetes. What was sequenced were expressed TCRB transcripts, since all of the isolated RNA had been reverse transcribed. This table comes from immunoSEQ multiplex PCR, and its TCRdb copy is limited to in-frame clones, with some not included. Of a few hundred thousand clones detected, 15% to 20% appear once; the ten largest clones hold about 0.044%. The sample taken for sequencing was naive CD4+ T cells from blood. All receptors come from a woman younger than 30 in good health.

A few counts support this clone. This sequence joins TRBV6-5 and TRBJ1-2, with unresolved D. CDR3 length: 13 amino acids. V lost 0 bases and J lost 4, with 6 bases in between. CDR1 is MNHEY, CDR2 SVGAGI, per germline. CDR3 amino acids: CASSYSAVYGYTF. The CDR3 bases are TGTGCCAGCAGTTACTCAGCTGTCTATGGCTACACCTTC.

The chain recombines TRBV7-2 with TRBJ1-2; D remains ambiguous. V lost 0 bases and J 3 bases, leaving 14 bases between the germline ends. Germline CDR1 SGHTA, CDR2 FQGNSA. The CDR3 contains 16 residues. The chain's CDR3 is CASSLALASAHYGYTF. The CDR3 DNA is TGTGCCAGCAGCTTAGCGCTGGCTTCTGCACACTATGGCTACACCTTC.

This clone was seen a handful of times. The chain's CDR3 is CASSYSGTSREKLFF. The CDR3 DNA follows: TGTGCCAGCAGTTACTCAGGGACATCGAGGGAAAAACTGTTTTTT. V and J are TRBV6-5 and TRBJ1-4; TRBD1 is a possible D gene (6 bases). Germline CDR1 reads MNHEY; CDR2 reads SVGAGI. Trimming cost V 0 bases and J 8 bases, with 13 bases left between them. The CDR3 runs 15 residues.

The chain is built from TRBV5-6 and TRBJ1-2; a possible D gene is TRBD1 (6 bases). Between the trimmed V and J ends, which lost 3 bases and 7 bases, there was a span of 16 bases. The germline V gene encodes CDR1 SGHDT and CDR2 YYEEEE. The CDR3 length is 14 residues. The CDR3, as DNA: TGTGCCAGCAGCTCCGGACAGTGGGTCGGTGGCTACACCTTC. It is translated as CASSSGQWVGGYTF.

This clone was detected a few times. The chain links TRBV9 to TRBJ2-1; 7 nucleotides match TRBD1. CDR1 SGDLS and CDR2 YYNGEE come from the germline V gene. The J segment lost 2 bases and the V segment lost 5 bases, leaving 7 bases of the junction unmatched. CDR3 length: 15 amino acids. The CDR3 protein is CASSLRGHTYNEQFF. In DNA form, the CDR3 reads TGTGCCAGCAGTCTTAGGGGGCACACCTACAATGAGCAGTTCTTC.

This clone was counted only a few times. This rearrangement joins TRBV6-5 to TRBJ1-1, with D uncertain. V lost 2 bases and J lost 0, with 10 bases in between. The CDR3 runs 15 residues. Germline V CDR1 and CDR2: MNHEY, SVGAGI. CDR3 sequence: CASSYGGNMNTEAFF. CDR3 in DNA: TGTGCCAGCAGTTACGGAGGCAACATGAACACTGAAGCTTTCTTT.

This clone was recorded only once. In DNA form, the CDR3 reads TGCAGCGTGCAGACTAGCTTTAGGGGTACGCAGTATTTT. Translation: CSVQTSFRGTQYF. The chain has TRBV29-1 and TRBJ2-3, with TRBD2 matching over 7 bases. J was trimmed by 8 bases and V by 6 bases; bases with no gene match: 11. Looked up from germline, CDR1 is SQVTM and CDR2 is ANQGSEA. This CDR3 region has 13 residues.

This clone was detected only a few times. The gene calls are TRBV6-5 and TRBJ2-3; no reliable D call. V shed 2 bases and J shed 2 bases, with 8 bases lying between them. The CDR3 is 14 residues long. CDR1 and CDR2 from the germline V gene are MNHEY and SVGAGI. The CDR3 nucleotides read TGTGCCAGCAGTTACATTCATCCCACAGATACGCAGTATTTT. It encodes CASSYIHPTDTQYF.

This chain connects TRBV9 to TRBJ2-5; perhaps TRBD2 as D (6 bases). The CDR3 spans 15 residues. CDR1 and CDR2 (germline): SGDLS, YYNGEE. With 3 bases removed from V and 7 bases from J, the gap between germline ends came to 19 bases. In DNA, the CDR3 is TGTGCCAGCAGCGAGCCGGGGACTGCAACCGGGACCCAGTACTTC. It translates to CASSEPGTATGTQYF.

This clone was recorded a few times. The chain is built from TRBV11-1 and TRBJ2-2; 10 bases match TRBD1. The CDR3 has 15 residues. Germline lookup yields CDR1 SGHAT and CDR2 FQDESV (reference sequence). After removal of 1 base from V and 4 bases from J, the junction contained 0 bases not matched to a gene. The CDR3 protein is CASSLGTGGTGELFF. CDR3 nucleotides: TGTGCCAGCAGCTTAGGGACAGGGGGCACCGGGGAGCTGTTTTTT.

This clone was found once. This chain joins TRBV5-1 and TRBJ2-5; 8 bases fit TRBD1. With V trimmed by 0 bases and J by 4 bases, 5 bases remained unmatched. The CDR3 is 15 amino acids. The germline V gene has CDR1 SGHRS and CDR2 YFSETQ. CDR3 sequence: CASSLAPGGSETQYF. CDR3 nucleotide sequence: TGCGCCAGCAGCTTGGCCCCAGGGGGCTCAGAGACCCAGTACTTC.

This chain connects TRBV7-2 to TRBJ2-3; TRBD2 matches at 10 bases. In germline, CDR1 is SGHTA, CDR2 FQGNSA. This CDR3 spans 14 amino acids. The trim removed 5 bases at V and 6 bases at J, leaving 5 bases unmatched. The CDR3 spells CASSPGTSVDTQYF. CDR3 coding DNA: TGTGCCAGCAGCCCGGGGACTAGCGTGGATACGCAGTATTTT.

This chain uses TRBV11-2 with TRBJ2-3; possibly TRBD1 for D (5 bases). CDR3 length equals 15 residues. Germline V gene lookup returns CDR1 SGHAT and CDR2 FQNNGV. The ends were cut back, 0 bases at V and 3 bases at J, with 10 bases in the middle. In DNA form, the CDR3 reads TGTGCCAGCAGCTTAGATGGAGCAGGGACAGATACGCAGTATTTT. Translating it yields CASSLDGAGTDTQYF. Using reference TRBV11-2 and TRBJ2-3 for the parts outside the CDR3, the full variable domain is EAGVAQSPRYKIIEKRQSVAFWCNPISGHATLYWYQQILGQGPKLLIQFQNNGVVDDSQLPKDRFSAERLKGVDSTLKIQPAKLEDSAVYLCASSLDGAGTDTQYFGPGTRLTVL.

This clone has more than one count but fewer than ten. V and J are TRBV5-1 and TRBJ1-5; D is possibly TRBD1 (5 bases). Looked up from germline, CDR1 is SGHRS and CDR2 is YFSETQ. Trimming stripped 0 bases from V and 4 bases from J, with 11 bases between. The CDR3 is 15 residues long. The CDR3 coding sequence is TGCGCCAGCAGCTTGGTTGCGGGACCTAATCAGCCCCAGCATTTT. Translation gives CASSLVAGPNQPQHF.

This clone has more than one count but fewer than ten. The chain joins TRBV9 to TRBJ2-1, with TRBD1 matching 7 bases. Germline V gene lookup returns CDR1 SGDLS and CDR2 YYNGEE. The V gene end was trimmed by 0 bases and the J gene end by 4 bases; junction bases not matched to a gene: 7. The CDR3 has 16 residues. The CDR3 DNA is TGTGCCAGCAGCGTAGCGGAACAGGGGTTTTACAATGAGCAGTTCTTC. It translates to CASSVAEQGFYNEQFF. The variable domain in full, completed from reference TRBV9 and TRBJ2-1, reads DSGVTQTPKHLITATGQRVTLRCSPRSGDLSVYWYQQSLDQGLQFLIQYYNGEERAKGNILERFSAQQFPDLHSELNLSSLELGDSALYFCASSVAEQGFYNEQFFGPGTRLTVL.

There are a few counts of this clone. The chain is built from TRBV5-1 and TRBJ2-3; 9 positions match TRBD1. This CDR3 is built from 15 residues. The V and J ends lost 0 bases and 4 bases, in that order; junction bases with no gene match: 3. Germline V gene data show CDR1 as SGHRS and CDR2 as YFSETQ. CDR3 in amino acids: CASSLGDRAADTQYF. The CDR3 DNA reads as TGCGCCAGCAGCTTGGGGGACAGGGCGGCAGATACGCAGTATTTT.

This clone came up a few times. The chain links TRBV5-4 to TRBJ2-2; D unclear. Germline-derived CDR1 and CDR2 are SGHNT and YYREEE (reference sequence). V dropped 3 bases and J dropped 5 bases, with 8 bases sitting between them. The CDR3 loop spans 13 amino acids. CDR3 DNA sequence: TGTGCCAGCAGCTGGGCCAGTACCGGGGAGCTGTTTTTT. Translating it yields CASSWASTGELFF.

The chain employs TRBV4-1 and TRBJ1-1; a weak D match, TRBD1 (5 bases). CDR1 and CDR2 (germline): MGHRA, YSYEKL. V shed 7 bases and J shed 5 bases, with 17 bases lying between them. The CDR3 covers 14 residues. The CDR3 loop is CASTREGRRTEAFF. CDR3 in DNA: TGCGCCAGCACCAGGGAGGGCAGGCGTACTGAAGCTTTCTTT.

The rearrangement joins TRBV5-1 to TRBJ2-1, with D hard to call. In germline, CDR1 is SGHRS, CDR2 YFSETQ. The V end was cut by 6 bases, the J end by 7 bases, with 5 bases between. The CDR3 length is 10 residues. CDR3 residues: CASNQNEQFF. The CDR3 coding sequence is TGCGCCAGCAACCAGAATGAGCAGTTCTTC.

This rearrangement joins TRBV7-2 to TRBJ2-1; D gene ambiguous. Trimming pared 1 base from V and 4 bases from J, leaving 5 bases between. CDR3 length: 13 amino acids. The V gene's germline CDR1 is SGHTA and CDR2 FQGNSA. DNA of the CDR3: TGTGCCAGCAGCTTAGTCATTTACAATGAGCAGTTCTTC. It is translated as CASSLVIYNEQFF.

The CDR3 nucleotides read TGTGCCAGCAGTGAAGCTCTACGGGAGACCCAGTACTTC. Amino acids: CASSEALRETQYF. The chain is built from TRBV2 and TRBJ2-5; D not resolved. V gave up 0 bases and J gave up 5 bases, with 7 bases separating them. This CDR3 contains 13 residues. Per the germline V gene, CDR1 is SNHLY and CDR2 is FYNNEI.

This clone was counted between two and nine times. The chain links TRBV14 to TRBJ1-2; 7 bases are shared with TRBD1. Trimming took 4 bases from V and 8 from J; bases not matched to a gene: 10. This CDR3 has 14 residues. The germline V gene has CDR1 SGHDN and CDR2 FVKESK. CDR3 coding DNA: TGTGCCAGCAGCCTCGGGACAGCTCTATGGGGCTACACCTTC. Translated, it gives CASSLGTALWGYTF.

This clone was detected a few times. The chain carries TRBV30 and TRBJ2-3; D might be TRBD2 (5 bases). The V gene lost 2 bases and the J gene lost 11 bases, with 11 bases spanning the gap. This CDR3 region has 11 residues. Germline assignment: CDR1 GTSNPN and CDR2 SVGIG (reference sequence). CDR3 sequence reads: CAWSSRGGQYF. DNA of the CDR3: TGTGCCTGGAGTTCTAGAGGAGGGCAGTATTTT.

V is TRBV5-1 and J is TRBJ2-3; D possibly corresponds to TRBD2 (5 bases). The V gene's germline CDR1 is SGHRS and CDR2 YFSETQ. CDR3 length equals 14 residues. With 0 bases removed from V and 5 bases from J, the gap between germline ends came to 10 bases. The DNA for the CDR3 is TGCGCCAGCAGCTTGGGGTCGGCGGGAGATACGCAGTATTTT. This encodes CASSLGSAGDTQYF.

J is TRBJ1-1 and V is TRBV11-2; D uncertain. This CDR3 has 16 amino acids. Germline V gene sequence: CDR1 SGHAT, CDR2 FQNNGV. V was trimmed by 5 bases and J by 3 bases, leaving 19 bases between them. The CDR3 bases are TGTGCCAGCAGCCCCGGGCTCCAAGCCGGGGACACTGAAGCTTTCTTT. Translating gives CASSPGLQAGDTEAFF.

V is TRBV2 and J is TRBJ1-2; 8 bases fit TRBD1. There are 16 residues in the CDR3. Germline trimming cut 6 bases from V and 4 bases from J; bases unmatched to any gene: 13. Germline loops: CDR1 SNHLY, CDR2 FYNNEI. The chain's CDR3 is CASSQPEAGGGYGYTF. The DNA of the CDR3 is TGTGCCAGCAGCCAACCGGAGGCAGGGGGCGGCTATGGCTACACCTTC.

The rearrangement joins TRBV11-3 to TRBJ2-7; D is possibly TRBD2 (5 bases). Trimming stripped 4 bases from V and 1 base from J, with 11 bases between. This CDR3 is 14 amino acids long. Germline CDR1 and CDR2: SGHNT and YENEEA. The DNA for the CDR3 is TGTGCCAGCAGCTCGGGGAGCCGGTCCTACGAGCAGTACTTC. The encoded protein is CASSSGSRSYEQYF.